Presented here are 14 T cell receptor beta chains from one specimen sequenced in a study of monozygotic twins with inflammatory bowel disease. Reprocessing the 5' RACE reads, TCRdb reports a single entry for every CDR3 protein and omits DNA. The sample table sets out about 450,000 distinct CDR3 sequences. Sequenced: blood. These receptors came from a human donor with ulcerative colitis or Crohn's disease, or a healthy co-twin of an affected twin (not recorded which).

This sequence joins TRBV10-2 and TRBJ2-7; as DNA is missing, the TRBD2 call by TCRdb cannot be tested. The germline V gene has CDR1 WSHSY and CDR2 SAAADI. The CDR3 runs 13 residues. CDR3 sequence: CASTRTSDYEQYF.

This chain links TRBV3-1 with TRBJ1-4. From germline, CDR1 is LGHDT and CDR2 YNNKEL (reference sequence). CDR3 length equals 13 residues. CDR3 sequence: CASSYFGAQVVFF. The full variable domain, in which reference TRBV3-1 and TRBJ1-4 provide the parts outside the CDR3, is DTAVSQTPKYLVTQMGNDKSIKCEQNLGHDTMYWYKQDSKKFLKIMFSYNNKELIINETVPNRFSPKSPDKAHLNLHINSLELGDSAVYFCASSYFGAQVVFFGSGTQLSVL.

The CDR3 spells CASSQDRGLAYNEQFF. The rearrangement links TRBV3-1 to TRBJ2-1; TCRdb's D call, TRBD1, is unchecked because there is no DNA. CDR3 size: 16 residues. CDR1 is LGHDT, CDR2 YNNKEL, per germline (reference sequence).

The rearrangement uses TRBV10-3 and TRBJ1-1; TCRdb's D call, TRBD1, is unchecked because there is no DNA. The CDR3 spans 16 residues. Germline V lookup: CDR1 ENHRY, CDR2 SYGVKD. The CDR3 loop is CAISWSDLPGDTEAFF.

V is TRBV7-9 and J is TRBJ2-1; the TRBD1 assignment by TCRdb is unverifiable without DNA. From germline, CDR1 is SEHNR and CDR2 FQNEAQ (reference sequence). The CDR3 runs 11 residues. CDR3: CASSFGQGHHF.

V is TRBV4-2 and J is TRBJ2-7; the D gene TCRdb calls, TRBD1, cannot be checked with no DNA. Germline CDR1 is LGHNA and CDR2 is YNFKEQ. CDR3 length: 16 amino acids. The CDR3 loop is CASSQDTWGTAYEQYF.

The V and J genes are TRBV27 and TRBJ2-3; TCRdb reports TRBD2, a call that lacks DNA to check it against. The CDR3 has 18 residues. Germline CDR1 reads MNHEY; CDR2 reads SMNVEV (reference sequence). CDR3 amino acids: CASSRTGLAGSSTDTQYF.

The chain couples TRBV29-1 to TRBJ2-1; TCRdb designates TRBD2, a call that cannot be tested without DNA. The germline gives CDR1 SQVTM, CDR2 ANQGSEA. This CDR3 has 15 residues. The CDR3 here is CSVEGAGAPYNEQFF.

The CDR3 reads CASKGQSNEKLFF. This sequence joins TRBV2 and TRBJ1-4; TCRdb selects TRBD1, and the lack of DNA leaves this call unchecked. The CDR3 contains 13 residues. From germline, CDR1 is SNHLY and CDR2 FYNNEI.

The V call is TRBV4-3, the J call TRBJ1-5. The CDR3 is 16 amino acids. Germline V lookup: CDR1 LGHNA, CDR2 YSLEER. The CDR3 reads CASSQTGGGNNQPQHF.

This chain joins TRBV5-6 and TRBJ2-7. Germline V gene data show CDR1 as SGHDT and CDR2 as YYEEEE. This CDR3 is 11 amino acids long. CDR3: CASSRRDEQYF. Using reference TRBV5-6 and TRBJ2-7 for the parts outside the CDR3, the full variable domain is DAGVTQSPTHLIKTRGQQVTLRCSPKSGHDTVSWYQQALGQGPQFIFQYYEEEERQRGNFPDRFSGHQFPNYSSELNVNALLLGDSALYLCASSRRDEQYFGPGTRLTVT.

The V and J genes are TRBV7-9 and TRBJ2-3. There are 16 residues in the CDR3. CDR1 and CDR2 (germline): SEHNR, FQNEAQ (reference sequence). CDR3 in amino acids: CASSLALAGDTDTQYF.

The genes are TRBV18 and TRBJ2-1. From germline, CDR1 is KGHSH and CDR2 LQKENI. The CDR3 has 15 amino acids. CDR3 loop: CASSPAESSYNEQFF.

CDR3 sequence: CASAGGPFEAFF. V is TRBV5-6 and J is TRBJ1-1; with no DNA, the TCRdb D assignment of TRBD1 cannot be verified. The CDR3 runs to 12 residues. From germline, CDR1 is SGHDT and CDR2 YYEEEE.